This T cell receptor beta chain was captured by sequencing in a study of neurological immune-mediated disorders. Study findings and constraints: None of the CDR3 amino acid sequences found in expanded clones was shared across subjects. This suggests that the TCR-beta repertoires were private in all groups.

5'RACE generated cDNA with 10-nucleotide random UMIs. Every sequencing run gave over 180 million TCR-beta sequences, taken from 15-18 subjects. TCRdb recomputed calls from the 5' RACE reads with MiXCR, one row per CDR3 protein. Of about 41,000 distinct CDR3 sequences listed, around 13% are singletons. This CDR3 spans 13 amino acids. The ends were cut back, 4 bases at V and 0 bases at J, with 6 bases in the middle. The sample holds many counts of this clonotype. Its antigen is not identified. Specimen: CD4+ T cells from blood. This sequence was found in an older woman with HTLV-1-associated myelopathy (HAM/TSP). The genes are TRBV12-3 or TRBV12-4 and TRBJ1-1; D gene uncertain. The DNA of the CDR3 is TGTGCCAGCAGTTCAGGTATGAACACTGAAGCTTTCTTT. Translated: CASSSGMNTEAFF.